The rows below give T cell receptor beta chains drawn from one sample of a study of blood T cell repertoires in COVID-19. Measured with immunoSEQ multiplex PCR; TCRdb has only the in-frame clones, and not every one. Of approximately 290,000 clones listed, approximately 86% are singletons. Input material: peripheral blood. All receptors derive from a man aged 18 to 29 with active or convalescent COVID-19. Each CDR3 is given with its conserved first and last residue. The order of the fields is J gene, clone size, D gene, V gene, CDR3 protein, CDR3 DNA. A D gene is named only where the DNA matches it firmly. The listing skips clone size in some rows; elsewhere it reads once, few, many or a size class.

j_call: TRBJ2-2; clone_size: .; d_call: .; v_call: TRBV5-4; cdr3_aa: CASSFGPTLPAGELFF; cdr3_nt: TGTGCCAGCAGCTTTGGTCCGACACTCCCTGCCGGGGAGCTGTTTTTT
j_call: TRBJ2-3; clone_size: .; d_call: TRBD2; v_call: TRBV11-2; cdr3_aa: CASSLLRGGTDTQYF; cdr3_nt: TGTGCCAGCAGCTTACTGCGGGGGGGTACAGATACGCAGTATTTT
j_call: TRBJ2-3; clone_size: few; d_call: .; v_call: TRBV6-2/TRBV6-3; cdr3_aa: CASSYFRETPDTQYF; cdr3_nt: TGTGCCAGCAGTTACTTCCGGGAGACCCCAGATACGCAGTATTTT
j_call: TRBJ1-1; clone_size: .; d_call: .; v_call: TRBV7-9; cdr3_aa: CASSFLGGVAFF; cdr3_nt: TGTGCCAGCAGCTTCCTCGGAGGCGTAGCTTTCTTT
j_call: TRBJ2-1; clone_size: .; d_call: TRBD2; v_call: TRBV5-1; cdr3_aa: CASSSETGLAGANEQFF; cdr3_nt: TGCGCCAGCAGCTCTGAAACGGGACTAGCGGGTGCTAATGAGCAGTTCTTC
j_call: TRBJ1-2; clone_size: .; d_call: TRBD1; v_call: TRBV7-2; cdr3_aa: CASSVGTVYGYTF; cdr3_nt: TGTGCCAGCAGCGTCGGGACAGTCTATGGCTACACCTTC
j_call: TRBJ2-5; clone_size: .; d_call: .; v_call: TRBV7-6; cdr3_aa: CASSLAAGTETQYF; cdr3_nt: TGTGCCAGCAGCTTAGCGGCGGGGACAGAGACCCAGTACTTC
j_call: TRBJ2-3; clone_size: once; d_call: .; v_call: TRBV7-9; cdr3_aa: CASSLVVPHTDTQYF; cdr3_nt: TGTGCCAGCAGCTTAGTTGTTCCCCACACAGATACGCAGTATTTT
j_call: TRBJ2-7; clone_size: .; d_call: TRBD1; v_call: TRBV7-8; cdr3_aa: CASSLDRGRLSYEQYF; cdr3_nt: TGTGCCAGCAGCCTCGACAGGGGGCGCTTGTCCTACGAGCAGTACTTC
j_call: TRBJ2-7; clone_size: .; d_call: TRBD2; v_call: TRBV9; cdr3_aa: CASSATPSGGGAEQYF; cdr3_nt: TGTGCCAGCAGCGCCACTCCCTCTGGCGGGGGGGCAGAGCAGTACTTC
j_call: TRBJ2-1; clone_size: once; d_call: .; v_call: TRBV24-1; cdr3_aa: CATSDWGGKVSYNEQFF; cdr3_nt: TGTGCCACCAGTGATTGGGGCGGGAAGGTCTCCTACAATGAGCAGTTCTTC
j_call: TRBJ1-3; clone_size: few; d_call: .; v_call: TRBV3-1/TRBV3-2; cdr3_aa: CASSRQGAGNTIYF; cdr3_nt: TGTGCCAGCAGCCGCCAAGGGGCAGGAAACACCATATATTTT
j_call: TRBJ1-6; clone_size: .; d_call: .; v_call: TRBV15; cdr3_aa: CATSMRREPLHF; cdr3_nt: TGTGCCACCAGCATGCGGAGGGAGCCCCTCCACTTT
j_call: TRBJ2-7; clone_size: once; d_call: TRBD2; v_call: TRBV20-1; cdr3_aa: CSASGGLTYEQYF; cdr3_nt: TGCAGTGCTAGTGGGGGACTAACCTACGAGCAGTACTTC
j_call: TRBJ1-2; clone_size: .; d_call: .; v_call: TRBV6-6; cdr3_aa: CASSYAESYGYTF; cdr3_nt: TGTGCCAGCAGTTACGCCGAGTCCTATGGCTACACCTTC
j_call: TRBJ2-7; clone_size: .; d_call: .; v_call: TRBV7-6; cdr3_aa: CASSLTGEQYF; cdr3_nt: TGTGCCAGCAGCTTGACGGGAGAGCAGTACTTC
j_call: TRBJ2-1; clone_size: .; d_call: .; v_call: TRBV24-1; cdr3_aa: CATSDSQGRHNEQFF; cdr3_nt: TGTGCCACCAGTGATTCCCAGGGAAGGCACAATGAGCAGTTCTTC
j_call: TRBJ1-1; clone_size: .; d_call: TRBD1; v_call: TRBV14; cdr3_aa: CASSHLRGHMNTEAFF; cdr3_nt: TGTGCCAGCAGCCACTTGAGGGGGCATATGAACACTGAAGCTTTCTTT
j_call: TRBJ2-7; clone_size: .; d_call: .; v_call: TRBV28; cdr3_aa: CASSLGQGTYEQYF; cdr3_nt: TGTGCCAGCAGTTTGGGGCAGGGGACCTACGAGCAGTACTTC
j_call: TRBJ2-6; clone_size: .; d_call: .; v_call: TRBV15; cdr3_aa: CATRLRDSGANVLTF; cdr3_nt: TGTGCCACCCGGCTACGTGACTCGGGGGCCAACGTCCTGACTTTC
j_call: TRBJ2-5; clone_size: .; d_call: .; v_call: TRBV24-1; cdr3_aa: CATSDYLARIQETQYF; cdr3_nt: TGTGCCACCAGTGATTATCTAGCGCGGATACAAGAGACCCAGTACTTC
j_call: TRBJ2-3; clone_size: .; d_call: TRBD2; v_call: TRBV7-3; cdr3_aa: CASRLIPAGDRDTQYF; cdr3_nt: TGTGCCAGCAGGTTAATTCCAGCGGGAGACAGAGATACGCAGTATTTT
j_call: TRBJ2-7; clone_size: few; d_call: .; v_call: TRBV14; cdr3_aa: CASSSQTLSYEQYF; cdr3_nt: TGTGCCAGCAGCTCTCAGACACTCTCCTACGAGCAGTACTTC
j_call: TRBJ1-2; clone_size: few; d_call: .; v_call: TRBV29-1; cdr3_aa: CSVVDSYGYTF; cdr3_nt: TGCAGCGTTGTGGACAGCTATGGCTACACCTTC
j_call: TRBJ2-1; clone_size: few; d_call: TRBD1; v_call: TRBV5-1; cdr3_aa: CASSTTGTGYLRTNNEQFF; cdr3_nt: TGCGCCAGCAGCACAACCGGGACAGGATATTTGAGGACCAACAATGAGCAGTTCTTC
j_call: TRBJ2-7; clone_size: .; d_call: .; v_call: TRBV27; cdr3_aa: CASSLVGAGYEQYF; cdr3_nt: TGTGCCAGCAGTTTGGTGGGGGCCGGCTACGAGCAGTACTTC
j_call: TRBJ2-2; clone_size: .; d_call: TRBD2; v_call: TRBV11-3; cdr3_aa: CASSSQRSGRDTGELFF; cdr3_nt: TGTGCCAGCAGCTCCCAAAGGAGCGGGAGGGACACCGGGGAGCTGTTTTTT
j_call: TRBJ2-7; clone_size: .; d_call: .; v_call: TRBV18; cdr3_aa: CASSLSGLNYEQYF; cdr3_nt: TGTGCCAGCTCACTTTCGGGACTGAACTACGAGCAGTACTTC
j_call: TRBJ2-7; clone_size: once; d_call: TRBD2; v_call: TRBV7-2; cdr3_aa: CASSEAGGYEQYF; cdr3_nt: TGTGCCAGCAGCGAAGCGGGGGGCTACGAGCAGTACTTC
j_call: TRBJ1-1; clone_size: .; d_call: .; v_call: TRBV2; cdr3_aa: CASSDLGAGNTEAFF; cdr3_nt: TGTGCCAGCAGTGACCTGGGGGCGGGGAACACTGAAGCTTTCTTT
j_call: TRBJ2-1; clone_size: .; d_call: .; v_call: TRBV19; cdr3_aa: CASSPFAGPRGNNEQFF; cdr3_nt: TGTGCCAGTAGTCCTTTCGCGGGGCCAAGGGGAAACAATGAGCAGTTCTTC
j_call: TRBJ1-5; clone_size: once; d_call: .; v_call: TRBV20-1; cdr3_aa: CSARGRDAQHF; cdr3_nt: TGCAGTGCTAGAGGTCGGGATGCCCAGCATTTT
j_call: TRBJ1-1; clone_size: .; d_call: .; v_call: TRBV9; cdr3_aa: CASSVSVNTEAFF; cdr3_nt: TGTGCCAGCAGCGTAAGCGTGAACACTGAAGCTTTCTTT
j_call: TRBJ1-2; clone_size: .; d_call: TRBD1; v_call: TRBV28; cdr3_aa: CASKGRTYRRDRSYGYTF; cdr3_nt: TGTGCCAGCAAAGGGCGAACTTACCGCCGGGACAGATCCTATGGCTACACCTTC
j_call: TRBJ2-3; clone_size: .; d_call: TRBD2; v_call: TRBV7-2; cdr3_aa: CASSRRTSGRVVGTDTQYF; cdr3_nt: TGTGCCAGCAGCAGAAGGACTAGCGGGAGGGTGGTAGGCACAGATACGCAGTATTTT
j_call: TRBJ2-7; clone_size: .; d_call: .; v_call: TRBV5-1; cdr3_aa: CASSPSRGTEQYF; cdr3_nt: TGCGCCAGCAGCCCATCGCGGGGCACCGAGCAGTACTTC
j_call: TRBJ2-1; clone_size: once; d_call: .; v_call: TRBV7-8; cdr3_aa: CASRVGGVYNEQFF; cdr3_nt: TGTGCCAGCAGAGTAGGGGGTGTCTACAATGAGCAGTTCTTC
j_call: TRBJ1-1; clone_size: .; d_call: .; v_call: TRBV10-3; cdr3_aa: CAIGRSGPFAFF; cdr3_nt: TGTGCCATCGGTCGGAGCGGCCCCTTTGCTTTCTTT
j_call: TRBJ2-7; clone_size: .; d_call: TRBD2; v_call: TRBV9; cdr3_aa: CASSPGLAGTPSSYEQYF; cdr3_nt: TGTGCCAGCAGCCCTGGACTAGCGGGGACCCCTAGCTCCTACGAGCAGTACTTC
j_call: TRBJ2-1; clone_size: .; d_call: TRBD2; v_call: TRBV27; cdr3_aa: CASSFRGLASYNEQFF; cdr3_nt: TGTGCCAGCAGTTTCCGCGGACTAGCGTCCTACAATGAGCAGTTCTTC
j_call: TRBJ1-5; clone_size: .; d_call: .; v_call: TRBV19; cdr3_aa: CASNGGGLRSNQPQHF; cdr3_nt: TGTGCCAGTAATGGAGGCGGTTTAAGGAGCAATCAGCCCCAGCATTTT
j_call: TRBJ1-4; clone_size: many; d_call: TRBD1; v_call: TRBV6-1; cdr3_aa: CASSESQGEGSEKLFF; cdr3_nt: TGTGCCAGCAGTGAGTCGCAGGGGGAAGGGAGTGAAAAACTGTTTTTT
j_call: TRBJ2-1; clone_size: .; d_call: .; v_call: TRBV7-9; cdr3_aa: CASSLLGGEQFF; cdr3_nt: TGTGCCAGCAGCTTGCTAGGGGGAGAGCAGTTCTTC
j_call: TRBJ1-6; clone_size: .; d_call: .; v_call: TRBV9; cdr3_aa: CASAQRGLPGALHF; cdr3_nt: TGTGCCAGCGCACAACGCGGGCTGCCAGGGGCCCTCCACTTT
j_call: TRBJ2-5; clone_size: .; d_call: .; v_call: TRBV27; cdr3_aa: CASRTAGWGDRTQYF; cdr3_nt: TGTGCCAGCAGGACAGCAGGTTGGGGCGACCGGACCCAGTACTTC
j_call: TRBJ2-2; clone_size: once; d_call: TRBD1; v_call: TRBV28; cdr3_aa: CASERGTGDTGELFF; cdr3_nt: TGTGCCAGCGAGAGGGGGACAGGGGACACCGGGGAGCTGTTTTTT
j_call: TRBJ1-1; clone_size: .; d_call: .; v_call: TRBV18; cdr3_aa: CASSPPGGVWTEAFF; cdr3_nt: TGTGCCAGCTCACCACCGGGGGGTGTGTGGACTGAAGCTTTCTTT
j_call: TRBJ2-7; clone_size: .; d_call: TRBD1; v_call: TRBV7-9; cdr3_aa: CASSLGQGAYEQYF; cdr3_nt: TGTGCCAGCAGCCTCGGACAGGGGGCGTACGAGCAGTACTTC
j_call: TRBJ2-3; clone_size: .; d_call: TRBD2; v_call: TRBV7-2; cdr3_aa: CASSLAAGGLRAQYF; cdr3_nt: TGTGCCAGCAGCTTAGCTGCGGGGGGGCTAAGGGCCCAGTATTTT
j_call: TRBJ1-5; clone_size: .; d_call: .; v_call: TRBV2; cdr3_aa: CASSDARHQPQHF; cdr3_nt: TGTGCCAGCAGTGACGCGCGGCATCAGCCCCAGCATTTT
j_call: TRBJ2-3; clone_size: .; d_call: TRBD2; v_call: TRBV2; cdr3_aa: CASSNLAGGSTDTQYF; cdr3_nt: TGTGCCAGCAGTAATCTAGCGGGGGGTAGCACAGATACGCAGTATTTT
j_call: TRBJ2-7; clone_size: .; d_call: .; v_call: TRBV6-5; cdr3_aa: CASRGLVKRYEQYF; cdr3_nt: TGTGCCAGCAGGGGGCTAGTTAAGCGATACGAGCAGTACTTC
j_call: TRBJ1-3; clone_size: .; d_call: .; v_call: TRBV14; cdr3_aa: CASSQASGNTIYF; cdr3_nt: TGTGCCAGCAGCCAAGCTTCTGGAAACACCATATATTTT
j_call: TRBJ1-4; clone_size: .; d_call: TRBD1; v_call: TRBV7-8; cdr3_aa: CASSSNLGQENEKLFF; cdr3_nt: TGTGCCAGCAGCTCGAACCTGGGACAGGAGAATGAAAAACTGTTTTTT
j_call: TRBJ2-1; clone_size: .; d_call: .; v_call: TRBV15; cdr3_aa: CATSSGTGDYNEQFF; cdr3_nt: TGTGCCACCAGCAGCGGGACGGGAGACTACAATGAGCAGTTCTTC
j_call: TRBJ2-2; clone_size: .; d_call: TRBD2; v_call: TRBV19; cdr3_aa: CASSPLLAGGPNTGELFF; cdr3_nt: TGTGCCAGTAGTCCCTTACTAGCGGGGGGGCCCAACACCGGGGAGCTGTTTTTT
j_call: TRBJ2-2; clone_size: .; d_call: TRBD1; v_call: TRBV7-2; cdr3_aa: CASSPSTGSGFF; cdr3_nt: TGTGCCAGCAGCCCATCGACAGGGAGCGGGTTTTTT